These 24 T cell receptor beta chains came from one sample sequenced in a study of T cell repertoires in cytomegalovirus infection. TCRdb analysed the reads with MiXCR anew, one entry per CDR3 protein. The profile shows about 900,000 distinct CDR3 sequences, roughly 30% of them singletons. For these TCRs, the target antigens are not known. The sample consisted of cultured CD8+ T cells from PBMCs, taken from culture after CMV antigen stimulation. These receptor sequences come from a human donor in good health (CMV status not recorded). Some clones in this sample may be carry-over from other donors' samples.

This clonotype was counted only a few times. The CDR3 DNA sequence: TGTGCCAGCAGTTTACGGGACTACGAGCAGTACTTC. Translation: CASSLRDYEQYF. The chain uses TRBV12-3 or TRBV12-4 and TRBJ2-7; D may be TRBD2 (5 bases). The CDR3 length is 12 residues. V was clipped by 2 bases and J by 3 bases, with 5 bases between them.

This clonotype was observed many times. This CDR3 reads CASSELGTGIYEQYF. The CDR3 DNA follows: TGTGCCAGCAGTGAATTAGGGACAGGAATTTACGAGCAGTACTTC. The chain joins TRBV25-1 to TRBJ2-7; 8 nucleotides agree with TRBD1. The CDR3 contains 15 residues. The germline CDR1 and CDR2 sequences are MGHDK and SYGVNS. V dropped 1 base and J dropped 4; count of bases not matched to a gene: 6.

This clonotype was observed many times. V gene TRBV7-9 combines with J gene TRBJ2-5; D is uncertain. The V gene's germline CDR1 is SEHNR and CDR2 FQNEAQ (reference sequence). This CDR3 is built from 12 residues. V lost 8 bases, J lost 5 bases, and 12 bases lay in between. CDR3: CASLKYPETQYF. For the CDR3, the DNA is TGTGCCAGCCTGAAGTATCCGGAGACCCAGTACTTC.

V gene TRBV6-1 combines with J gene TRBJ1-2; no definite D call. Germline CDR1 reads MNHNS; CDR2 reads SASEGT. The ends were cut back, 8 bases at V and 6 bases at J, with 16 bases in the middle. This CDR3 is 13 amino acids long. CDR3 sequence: CASYPRVDDGYTF. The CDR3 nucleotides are TGTGCCAGCTATCCGCGGGTAGACGATGGCTACACCTTC.

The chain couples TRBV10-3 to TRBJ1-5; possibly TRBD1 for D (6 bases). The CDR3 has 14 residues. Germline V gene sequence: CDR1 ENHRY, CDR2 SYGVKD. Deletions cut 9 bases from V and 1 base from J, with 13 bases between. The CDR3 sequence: CAIGQSISNQPQHF. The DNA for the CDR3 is TGTGCCATTGGACAGAGTATAAGCAATCAGCCCCAGCATTTT.

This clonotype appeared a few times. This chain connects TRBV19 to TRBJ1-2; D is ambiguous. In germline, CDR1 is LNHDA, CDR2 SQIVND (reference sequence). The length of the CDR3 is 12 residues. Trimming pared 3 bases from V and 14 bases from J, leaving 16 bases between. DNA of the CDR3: TGTGCCAGTAGTATTGGGCCAACCCTAGGTACCTTC. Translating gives CASSIGPTLGTF.

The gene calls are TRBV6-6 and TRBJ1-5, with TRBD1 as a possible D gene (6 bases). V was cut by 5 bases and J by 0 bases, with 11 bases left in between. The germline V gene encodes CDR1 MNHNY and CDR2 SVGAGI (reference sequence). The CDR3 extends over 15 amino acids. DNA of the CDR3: TGTGCCAGCAGTGAGGGGACATTTAGCAATCAGCCCCAGCATTTT. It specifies CASSEGTFSNQPQHF.

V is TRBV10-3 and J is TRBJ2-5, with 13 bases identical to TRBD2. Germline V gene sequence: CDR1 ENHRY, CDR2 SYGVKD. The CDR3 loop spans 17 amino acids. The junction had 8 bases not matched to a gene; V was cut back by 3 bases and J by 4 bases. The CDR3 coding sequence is TGTGCCATCAGTGACCCCAGACTAGCGGGGGGTCCAGAGACCCAGTACTTC. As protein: CAISDPRLAGGPETQYF.

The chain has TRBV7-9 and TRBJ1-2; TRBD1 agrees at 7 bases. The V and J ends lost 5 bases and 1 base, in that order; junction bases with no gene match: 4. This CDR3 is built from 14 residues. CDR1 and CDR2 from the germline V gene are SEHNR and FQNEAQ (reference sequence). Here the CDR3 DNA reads TGTGCCAGCAGCCCCGGACAGGTTAACTATGGCTACACCTTC. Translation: CASSPGQVNYGYTF. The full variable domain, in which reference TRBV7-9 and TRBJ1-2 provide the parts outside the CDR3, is DTGVSQNPRHKITKRGQNVTFRCDPISEHNRLYWYRQTLGQGPEFLTYFQNEAQLEKSRLLSDRFSAERPKGSFSTLEIQRTEQGDSAMYLCASSPGQVNYGYTFGSGTRLTVV.

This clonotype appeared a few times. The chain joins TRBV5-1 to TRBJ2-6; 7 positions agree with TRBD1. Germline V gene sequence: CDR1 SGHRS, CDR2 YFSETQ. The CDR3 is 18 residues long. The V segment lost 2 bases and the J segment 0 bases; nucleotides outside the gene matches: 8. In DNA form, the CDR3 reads TGCGCCAGCAGCTTATGGTGGACAGGAGGCTCTGGGGCCAACGTCCTGACTTTC. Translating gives CASSLWWTGGSGANVLTF.

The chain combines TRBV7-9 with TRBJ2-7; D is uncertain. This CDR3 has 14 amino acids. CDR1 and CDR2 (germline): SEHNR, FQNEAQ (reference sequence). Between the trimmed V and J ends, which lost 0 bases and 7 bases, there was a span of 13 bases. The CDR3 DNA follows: TGTGCCAGCAGCTTAGCACACAGATCATGGGAGCAGTACGTC. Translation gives CASSLAHRSWEQYV.

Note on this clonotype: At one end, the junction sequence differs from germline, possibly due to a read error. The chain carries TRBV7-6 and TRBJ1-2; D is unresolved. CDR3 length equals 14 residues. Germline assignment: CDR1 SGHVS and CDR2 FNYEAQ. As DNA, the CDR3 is TGTGCCAACAGCTTAGGAAGGGTCGGGTATGGCTACACCTTC. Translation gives CANSLGRVGYGYTF.

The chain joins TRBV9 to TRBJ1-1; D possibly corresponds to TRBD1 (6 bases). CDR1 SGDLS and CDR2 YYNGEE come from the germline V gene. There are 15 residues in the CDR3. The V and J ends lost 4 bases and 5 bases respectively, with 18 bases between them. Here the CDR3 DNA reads TGTGCCAGCAGCCCCACCGGGACAAGAACAACTGAAGCTTTCTTT. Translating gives CASSPTGTRTTEAFF.

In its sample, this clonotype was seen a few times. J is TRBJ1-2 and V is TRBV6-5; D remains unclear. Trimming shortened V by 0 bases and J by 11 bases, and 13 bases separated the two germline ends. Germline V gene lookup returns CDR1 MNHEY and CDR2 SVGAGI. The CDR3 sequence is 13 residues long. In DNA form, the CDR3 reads TGTGCCAGCAGTTACTCGTACACCCAAGGATACACCTTC. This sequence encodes CASSYSYTQGYTF.

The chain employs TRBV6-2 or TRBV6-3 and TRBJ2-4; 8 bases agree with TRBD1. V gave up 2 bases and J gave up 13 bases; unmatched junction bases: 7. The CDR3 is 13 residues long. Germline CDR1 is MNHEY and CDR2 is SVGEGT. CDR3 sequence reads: CASSYVSGDRQYF. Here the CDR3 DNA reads TGTGCCAGCAGTTACGTTTCGGGGGACAGGCAGTACTTC.

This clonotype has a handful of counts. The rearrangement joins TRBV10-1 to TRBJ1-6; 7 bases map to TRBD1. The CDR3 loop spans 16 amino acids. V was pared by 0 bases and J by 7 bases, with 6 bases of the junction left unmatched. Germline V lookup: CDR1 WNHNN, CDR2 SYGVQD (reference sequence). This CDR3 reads CASSESTGTANSPLHF. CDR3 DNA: TGCGCCAGCAGTGAGTCGACCGGGACAGCAAATTCACCCCTCCACTTT.

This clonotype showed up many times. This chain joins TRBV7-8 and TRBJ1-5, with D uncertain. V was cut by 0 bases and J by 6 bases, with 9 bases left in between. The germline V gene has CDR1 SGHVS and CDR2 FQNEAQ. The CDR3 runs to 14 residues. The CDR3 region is CASSLAGTSQPQHF. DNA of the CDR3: TGTGCCAGCAGCTTAGCTGGAACCTCTCAGCCCCAGCATTTT. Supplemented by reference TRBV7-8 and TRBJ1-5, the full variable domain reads GAGVSQSPRYKVAKRGQDVALRCDPISGHVSLFWYQQALGQGPEFLTYFQNEAQLDKSGLPSDRFFAERPEGSVSTLKIQRTQQEDSAVYLCASSLAGTSQPQHFGDGTRLSIL.

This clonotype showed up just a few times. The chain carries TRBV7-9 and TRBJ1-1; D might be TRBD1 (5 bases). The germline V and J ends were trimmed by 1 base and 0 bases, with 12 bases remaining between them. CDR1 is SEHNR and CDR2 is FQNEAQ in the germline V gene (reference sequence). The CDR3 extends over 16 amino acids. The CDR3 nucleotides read TGTGCCAGCAGCTTAGTGGCGGGACGGATGAACACTGAAGCTTTCTTT. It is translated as CASSLVAGRMNTEAFF.

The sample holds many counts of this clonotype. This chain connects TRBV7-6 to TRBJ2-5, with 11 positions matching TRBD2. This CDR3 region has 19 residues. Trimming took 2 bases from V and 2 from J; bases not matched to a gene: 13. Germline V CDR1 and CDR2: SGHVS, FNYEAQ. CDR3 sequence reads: CASSLSGTSGLVVQETQYF. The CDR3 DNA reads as TGTGCCAGCAGCTTATCCGGGACTAGCGGACTTGTTGTACAAGAGACCCAGTACTTC. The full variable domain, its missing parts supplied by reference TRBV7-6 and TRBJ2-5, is GAGVSQSPRYKVTKRGQDVALRCDPISGHVSLYWYRQALGQGPEFLTYFNYEAQQDKSGLPNDRFSAERPEGSISTLTIQRTEQRDSAMYRCASSLSGTSGLVVQETQYFGPGTRLLVL.

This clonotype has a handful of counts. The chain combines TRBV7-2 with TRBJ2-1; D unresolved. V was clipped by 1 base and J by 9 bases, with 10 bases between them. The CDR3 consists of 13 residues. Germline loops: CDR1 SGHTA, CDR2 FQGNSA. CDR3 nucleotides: TGTGCCAGCAGCTTAGGGGATTCGGGTGAGCAGTTCTTC. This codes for CASSLGDSGEQFF. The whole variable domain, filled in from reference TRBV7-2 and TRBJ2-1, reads GAGVSQSPSNKVTEKGKDVELRCDPISGHTALYWYRQSLGQGLEFLIYFQGNSAPDKSGLPSDRFSAERTGGSVSTLTIQRTQQEDSAVYLCASSLGDSGEQFFGPGTRLTVL.

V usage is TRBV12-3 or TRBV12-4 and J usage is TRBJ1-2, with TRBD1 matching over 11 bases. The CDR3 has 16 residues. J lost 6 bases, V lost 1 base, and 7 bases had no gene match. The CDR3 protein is CASSLGRTGGVNGYTF. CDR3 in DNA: TGTGCCAGCAGTTTAGGGCGGACAGGGGGCGTGAATGGCTACACCTTC.

CDR3 nucleotides: TGTGCCAGCAGTAAGGACAGGGGTTTCTACAATGAGCAGTTCTTC. This encodes CASSKDRGFYNEQFF. This chain connects TRBV6-5 to TRBJ2-1, with 9 bases matching TRBD1. V dropped 5 bases and J dropped 3; count of bases not matched to a gene: 5. The CDR3 has 15 residues. CDR1 is MNHEY and CDR2 is SVGAGI in the germline V gene.

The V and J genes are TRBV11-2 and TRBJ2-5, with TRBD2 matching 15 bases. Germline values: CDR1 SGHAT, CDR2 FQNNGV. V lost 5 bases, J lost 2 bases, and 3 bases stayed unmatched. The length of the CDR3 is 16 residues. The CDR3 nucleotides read TGTGCCAGCAGCGAGGGGACTAGCGGGGGGCAAGAGACCCAGTACTTC. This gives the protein CASSEGTSGGQETQYF.

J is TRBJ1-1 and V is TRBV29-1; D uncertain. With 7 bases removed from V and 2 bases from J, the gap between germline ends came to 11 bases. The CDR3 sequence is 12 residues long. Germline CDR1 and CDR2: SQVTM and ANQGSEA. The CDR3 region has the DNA TGCAGCGCCCTGGACCCAAACACTGAAGCTTTCTTT. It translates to CSALDPNTEAFF.